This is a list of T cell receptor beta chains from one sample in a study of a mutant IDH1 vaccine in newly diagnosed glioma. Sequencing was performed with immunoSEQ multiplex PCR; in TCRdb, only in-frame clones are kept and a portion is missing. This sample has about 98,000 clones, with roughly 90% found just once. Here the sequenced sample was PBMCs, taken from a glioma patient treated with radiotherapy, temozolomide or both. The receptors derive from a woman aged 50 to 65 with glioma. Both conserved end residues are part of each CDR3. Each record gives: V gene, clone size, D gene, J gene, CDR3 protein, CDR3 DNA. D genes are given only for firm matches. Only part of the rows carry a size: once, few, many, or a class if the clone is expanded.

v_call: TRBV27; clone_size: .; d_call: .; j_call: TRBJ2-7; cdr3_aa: CASSFTRTGFSYEQYF; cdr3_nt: TGTGCCAGCAGTTTCACCCGAACAGGATTCTCCTACGAGCAGTACTTC
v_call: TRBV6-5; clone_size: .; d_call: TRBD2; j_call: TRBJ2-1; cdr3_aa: CASSYGPSGFNEQFF; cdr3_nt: TGTGCCAGCAGTTACGGGCCTAGCGGTTTCAATGAGCAGTTCTTC
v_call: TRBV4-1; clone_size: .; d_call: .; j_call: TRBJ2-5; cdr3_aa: CASSAMVGHLQETQYF; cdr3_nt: TGCGCCAGCAGCGCCATGGTGGGCCACCTCCAAGAGACCCAGTACTTC
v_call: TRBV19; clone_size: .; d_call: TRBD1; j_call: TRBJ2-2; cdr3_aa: CASSIPRGRLASNTGELFF; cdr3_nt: TGTGCCAGTAGTATCCCAAGGGGGCGGCTAGCCTCGAACACCGGGGAGCTGTTTTTT
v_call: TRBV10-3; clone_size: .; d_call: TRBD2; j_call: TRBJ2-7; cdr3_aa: CAISPTSGRSGYEQYF; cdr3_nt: TGTGCCATCAGCCCGACTAGCGGGAGGTCAGGCTACGAGCAGTACTTC
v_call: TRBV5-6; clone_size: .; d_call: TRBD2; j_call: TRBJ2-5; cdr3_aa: CASSLAGGAGDQETQYF; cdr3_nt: TGTGCCAGCAGCTTGGCCGGGGGAGCGGGAGACCAAGAGACCCAGTACTTC
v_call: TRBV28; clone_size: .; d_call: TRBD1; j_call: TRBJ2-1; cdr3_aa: CASRGQGDNEQFF; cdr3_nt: TGTGCCTCAAGGGGGCAGGGGGACAATGAGCAGTTCTTC
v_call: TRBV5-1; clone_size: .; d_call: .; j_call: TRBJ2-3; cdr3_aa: CASSLAQAADTQYF; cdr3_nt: TGCGCCAGCAGCTTGGCCCAGGCCGCAGATACGCAGTATTTT
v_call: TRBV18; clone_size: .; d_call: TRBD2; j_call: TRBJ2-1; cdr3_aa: CASSPGLAGGYEQFF; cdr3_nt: TGTGCCAGCTCACCCGGCCTAGCGGGAGGGTATGAGCAGTTCTTC
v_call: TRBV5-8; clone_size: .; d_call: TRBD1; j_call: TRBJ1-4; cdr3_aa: CASVTRQGRGEKLFF; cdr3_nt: TGTGCCAGCGTCACCCGACAGGGCCGGGGGGAAAAACTGTTTTTT
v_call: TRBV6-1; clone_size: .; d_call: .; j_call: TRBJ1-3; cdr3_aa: CASSADRTGNTIYF; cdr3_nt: TGTGCCAGCAGTGCCGACAGGACTGGAAACACCATATATTTT
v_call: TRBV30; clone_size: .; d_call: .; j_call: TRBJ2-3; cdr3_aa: CAWSPPWGGPTQYF; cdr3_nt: TGTGCCTGGAGTCCCCCCTGGGGGGGCCCTACGCAGTATTTT
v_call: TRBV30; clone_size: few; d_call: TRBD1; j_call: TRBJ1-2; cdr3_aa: CAWKGQGYGYTF; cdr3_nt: TGTGCCTGGAAAGGACAGGGCTATGGCTACACCTTC
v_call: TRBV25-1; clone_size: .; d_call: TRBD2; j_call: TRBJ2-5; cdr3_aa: CASSSPGLGGETQYF; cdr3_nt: TGTGCCAGCAGTTCCCCGGGACTAGGGGGTGAGACCCAGTACTTC
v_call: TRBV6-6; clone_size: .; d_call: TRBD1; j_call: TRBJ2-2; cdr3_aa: CASTRDRGNTGELFF; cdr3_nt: TGTGCCAGCACTCGGGACAGGGGGAACACCGGGGAGCTGTTTTTT